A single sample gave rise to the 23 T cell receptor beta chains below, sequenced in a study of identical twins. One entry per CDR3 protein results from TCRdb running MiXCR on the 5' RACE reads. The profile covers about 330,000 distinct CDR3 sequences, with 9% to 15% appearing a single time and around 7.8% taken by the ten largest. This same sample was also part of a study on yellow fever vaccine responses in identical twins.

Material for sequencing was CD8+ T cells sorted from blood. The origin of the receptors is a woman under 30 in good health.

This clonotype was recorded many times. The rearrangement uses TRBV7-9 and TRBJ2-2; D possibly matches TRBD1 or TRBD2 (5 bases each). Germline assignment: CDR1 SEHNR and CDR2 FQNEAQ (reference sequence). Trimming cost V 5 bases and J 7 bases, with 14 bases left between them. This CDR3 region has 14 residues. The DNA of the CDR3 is TGTGCCAGCAGCCGAGCCCCAGGGAGCGGGGAGCTGTTTTTT. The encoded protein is CASSRAPGSGELFF. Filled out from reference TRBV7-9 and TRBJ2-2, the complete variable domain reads DTGVSQNPRHKITKRGQNVTFRCDPISEHNRLYWYRQTLGQGPEFLTYFQNEAQLEKSRLLSDRFSAERPKGSFSTLEIQRTEQGDSAMYLCASSRAPGSGELFFGEGSRLTVL.

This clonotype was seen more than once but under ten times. DNA of the CDR3: TGTGCCAGCAGCGCCGGGGGGCAGACCTACGAGCAGTACTTC. Translating gives CASSAGGQTYEQYF. The chain has TRBV7-9 and TRBJ2-7; TRBD2 might be the D (7 bases). V was shortened by 5 bases and J by 2 bases, with 13 bases between the two germline ends. CDR3 length: 14 residues. CDR1 and CDR2 from the germline V gene are SEHNR and FQNEAQ (reference sequence).

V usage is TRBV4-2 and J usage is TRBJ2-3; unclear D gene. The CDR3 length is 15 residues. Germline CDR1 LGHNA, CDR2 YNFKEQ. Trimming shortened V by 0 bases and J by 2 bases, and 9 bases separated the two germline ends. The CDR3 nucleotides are TGTGCCAGCAGCCAAGATTTCTTAGTCACAGATACGCAGTATTTT. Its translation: CASSQDFLVTDTQYF.

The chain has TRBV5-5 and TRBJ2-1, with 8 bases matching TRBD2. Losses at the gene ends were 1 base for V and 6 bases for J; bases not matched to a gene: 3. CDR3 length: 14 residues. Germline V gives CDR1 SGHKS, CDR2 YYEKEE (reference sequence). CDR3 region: CASSLWREVNEQFF. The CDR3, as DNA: TGTGCCAGCAGCTTGTGGCGGGAGGTCAATGAGCAGTTCTTC.

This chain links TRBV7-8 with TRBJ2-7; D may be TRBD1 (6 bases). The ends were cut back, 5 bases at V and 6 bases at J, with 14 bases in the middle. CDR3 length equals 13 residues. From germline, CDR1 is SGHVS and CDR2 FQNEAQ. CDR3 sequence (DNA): TGTGCCAGCAGCACCCAGCCAGGGGCCGAGCAGTACTTC. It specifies CASSTQPGAEQYF.

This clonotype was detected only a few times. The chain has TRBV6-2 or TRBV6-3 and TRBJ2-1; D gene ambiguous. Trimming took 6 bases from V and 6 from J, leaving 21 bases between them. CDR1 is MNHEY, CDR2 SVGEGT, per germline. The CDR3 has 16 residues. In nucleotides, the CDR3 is TGTGCCAGCAGACCCCTTCCGGCCCCCATACCCAATGAGCAGTTCTTC. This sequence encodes CASRPLPAPIPNEQFF.

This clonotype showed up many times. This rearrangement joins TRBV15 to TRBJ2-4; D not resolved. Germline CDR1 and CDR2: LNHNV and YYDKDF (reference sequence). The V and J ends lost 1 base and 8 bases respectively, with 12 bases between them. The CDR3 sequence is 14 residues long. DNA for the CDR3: TGTGCCACCAGCAGAGGGGCAGATGTGGACATTCAGTACTTC. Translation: CATSRGADVDIQYF.

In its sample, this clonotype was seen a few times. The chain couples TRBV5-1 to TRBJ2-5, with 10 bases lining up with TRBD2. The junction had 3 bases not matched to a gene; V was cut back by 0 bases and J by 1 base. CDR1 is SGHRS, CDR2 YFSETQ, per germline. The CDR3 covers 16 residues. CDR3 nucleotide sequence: TGCGCCAGCAGCTTGGCTCGGACTAGCGGCCAAGAGACCCAGTACTTC. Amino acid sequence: CASSLARTSGQETQYF.

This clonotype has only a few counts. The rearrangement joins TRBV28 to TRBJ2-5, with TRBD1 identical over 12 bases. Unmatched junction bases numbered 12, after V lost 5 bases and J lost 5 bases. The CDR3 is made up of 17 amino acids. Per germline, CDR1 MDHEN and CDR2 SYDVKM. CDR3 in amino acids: CASSLPRWDRGHETQYF. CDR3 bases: TGTGCCAGCAGTCTCCCGAGATGGGACAGGGGGCATGAGACCCAGTACTTC.

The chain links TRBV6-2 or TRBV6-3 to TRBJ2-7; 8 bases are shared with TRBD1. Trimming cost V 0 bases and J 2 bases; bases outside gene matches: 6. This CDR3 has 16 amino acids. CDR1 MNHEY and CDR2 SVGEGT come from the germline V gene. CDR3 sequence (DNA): TGTGCCAGCAGTTACTCGAAAACAGGGGGTGCCTACGAGCAGTACGTC. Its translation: CASSYSKTGGAYEQYV.

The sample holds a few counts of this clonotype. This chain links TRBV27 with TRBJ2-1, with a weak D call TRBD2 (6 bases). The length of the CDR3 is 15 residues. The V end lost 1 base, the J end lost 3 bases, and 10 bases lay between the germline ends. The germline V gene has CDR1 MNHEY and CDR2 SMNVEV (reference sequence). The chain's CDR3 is CASSLLADVYNEQFF. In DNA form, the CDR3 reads TGTGCCAGCAGTTTATTAGCGGACGTCTACAATGAGCAGTTCTTC.

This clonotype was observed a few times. The CDR3 DNA is TGCAGCGTTGAAGAGGGACTTGAAAACATTCAGTACTTC. This sequence encodes CSVEEGLENIQYF. The chain links TRBV29-1 to TRBJ2-4; tentatively, D is TRBD2 (6 bases). Between the trimmed V and J ends, which lost 0 bases and 5 bases, there was a span of 8 bases. Germline V gene data show CDR1 as SQVTM and CDR2 as ANQGSEA. This CDR3 has 13 residues.

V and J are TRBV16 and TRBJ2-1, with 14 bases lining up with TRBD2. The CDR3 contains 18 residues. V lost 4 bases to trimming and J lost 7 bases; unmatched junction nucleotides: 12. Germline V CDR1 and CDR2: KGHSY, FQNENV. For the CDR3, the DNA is TGTGCCAGCAGCCGTTTAAAGACTAGCGGGAGGGCTGAGAATGAGCAGTTCTTC. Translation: CASSRLKTSGRAENEQFF.

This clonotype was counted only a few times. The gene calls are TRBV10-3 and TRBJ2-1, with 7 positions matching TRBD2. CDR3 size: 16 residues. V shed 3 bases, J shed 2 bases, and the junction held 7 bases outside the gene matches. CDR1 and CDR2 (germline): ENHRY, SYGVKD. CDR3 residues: CAISDPRTSAYNEQFF. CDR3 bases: TGTGCCATCAGTGACCCCCGGACTAGTGCCTACAATGAGCAGTTCTTC.

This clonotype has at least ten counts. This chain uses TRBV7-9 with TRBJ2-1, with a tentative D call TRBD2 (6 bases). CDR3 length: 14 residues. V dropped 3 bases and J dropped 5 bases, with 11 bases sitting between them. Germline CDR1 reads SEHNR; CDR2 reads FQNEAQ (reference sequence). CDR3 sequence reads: CASSFFSGNNEQFF. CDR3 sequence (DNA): TGTGCCAGCAGCTTTTTTAGCGGTAACAATGAGCAGTTCTTC. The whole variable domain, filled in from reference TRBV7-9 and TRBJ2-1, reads DTGVSQNPRHKITKRGQNVTFRCDPISEHNRLYWYRQTLGQGPEFLTYFQNEAQLEKSRLLSDRFSAERPKGSFSTLEIQRTEQGDSAMYLCASSFFSGNNEQFFGPGTRLTVL.

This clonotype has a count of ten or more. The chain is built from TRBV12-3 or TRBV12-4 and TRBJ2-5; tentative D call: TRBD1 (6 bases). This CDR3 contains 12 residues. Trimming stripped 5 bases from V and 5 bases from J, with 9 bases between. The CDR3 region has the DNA TGTGCCAGCAGTCCGCAGGGGGAGACCCAGTACTTC. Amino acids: CASSPQGETQYF.

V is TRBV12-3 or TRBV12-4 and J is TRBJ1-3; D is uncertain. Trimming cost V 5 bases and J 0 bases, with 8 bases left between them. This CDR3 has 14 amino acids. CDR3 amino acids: CASSSPGSGNTIYF. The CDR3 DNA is TGTGCCAGCAGTAGTCCGGGCTCTGGAAACACCATATATTTT.

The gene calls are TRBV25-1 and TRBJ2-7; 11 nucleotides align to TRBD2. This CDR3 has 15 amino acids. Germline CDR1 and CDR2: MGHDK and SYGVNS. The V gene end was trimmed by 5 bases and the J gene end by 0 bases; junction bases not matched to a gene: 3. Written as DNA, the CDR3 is TGTGCCAGCAGTCCTAGCGGGAGGCTCTCCTACGAGCAGTACTTC. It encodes CASSPSGRLSYEQYF.

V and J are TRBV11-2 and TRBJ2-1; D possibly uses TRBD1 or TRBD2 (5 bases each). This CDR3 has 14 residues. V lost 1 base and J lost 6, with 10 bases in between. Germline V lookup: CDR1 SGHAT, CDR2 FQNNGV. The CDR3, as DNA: TGTGCCAGCAGCTTAGCGGGGCGGATCAATGAGCAGTTCTTC. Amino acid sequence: CASSLAGRINEQFF.

In nucleotides, the CDR3 is TGTGCCAGCGCCCCCAGGAGGGGAGCCCACGAGCAGTACTTC. Its protein is CASAPRRGAHEQYF. V gene TRBV21-1 combines with J gene TRBJ2-7; the listed D gene, TRBD1, was not tested against the DNA. TRBV21-1 is reported as a pseudogene. The CDR3 spans 14 residues.

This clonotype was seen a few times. The CDR3 DNA sequence: TGTGCCAGCAGCCACCGACTAGCTGGGTTTGAGACCCAGTACTTC. It yields the protein CASSHRLAGFETQYF. This chain uses TRBV7-9 with TRBJ2-5; 7 positions agree with TRBD2. Germline values: CDR1 SEHNR, CDR2 FQNEAQ (reference sequence). The CDR3 runs to 15 residues. V shed 5 bases, J shed 5 bases, and the junction held 11 bases outside the gene matches.

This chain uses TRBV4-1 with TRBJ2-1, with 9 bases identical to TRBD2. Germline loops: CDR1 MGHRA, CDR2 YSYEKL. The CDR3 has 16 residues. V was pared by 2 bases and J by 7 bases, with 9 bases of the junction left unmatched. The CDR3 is CASSQRSSGNPNEQFF. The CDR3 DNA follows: TGCGCCAGCAGCCAAAGGTCTAGCGGGAACCCGAATGAGCAGTTCTTC.

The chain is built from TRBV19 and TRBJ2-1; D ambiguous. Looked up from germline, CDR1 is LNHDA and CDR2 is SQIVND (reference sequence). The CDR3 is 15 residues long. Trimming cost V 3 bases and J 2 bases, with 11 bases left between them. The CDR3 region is CASSIPGPAYNEQFF. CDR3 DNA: TGTGCCAGTAGTATCCCAGGACCTGCCTACAATGAGCAGTTCTTC.